Below are 27 T cell receptor beta chains sequenced from a single sample in a study of control samples from healthy donors and cancer patients. Assay: immunoSEQ multiplex PCR; the TCRdb copy retains only in-frame clones and omits some. The sample consists of just over 80,000 clones, roughly 91% of them appearing once. Material for sequencing was blood. The receptors derive from a man between 50 and 59 years old in good health.

CDR3 protein: CASSVGTGKETQYF. DNA for the CDR3: TGTGCCAGCAGCGTAGGGACAGGTAAAGAGACCCAGTACTTC. V usage is TRBV9 and J usage is TRBJ2-5; 7 bases are a match to TRBD1. J gave up 3 bases and V 0 bases, and 2 bases lay outside the gene matches. The CDR3 sequence is 14 residues long. From germline, CDR1 is SGDLS and CDR2 YYNGEE.

The sample holds a few counts of this clone. The chain has TRBV5-1 and TRBJ1-3, with 7 bases lining up with TRBD1. Unmatched junction bases numbered 7, after V lost 4 bases and J lost 0 bases. Germline lookup yields CDR1 SGHRS and CDR2 YFSETQ. This CDR3 is 16 amino acids long. The CDR3 here is CASSGGQATSGNTIYF. The CDR3 DNA is TGCGCCAGCAGCGGCGGACAGGCAACCTCTGGAAACACCATATATTTT.

The chain couples TRBV7-9 to TRBJ1-2; the D gene is possibly TRBD1 (5 bases). The CDR3 has 14 amino acids. Per the germline V gene, CDR1 is SEHNR and CDR2 is FQNEAQ (reference sequence). Trimming removed 1 base at V and 0 bases at J, with 6 bases between. The CDR3 loop reads CASSLGQTNYGYTF. In nucleotides, the CDR3 is TGTGCCAGCAGCTTAGGACAGACTAACTATGGCTACACCTTC. The whole variable domain, filled in from reference TRBV7-9 and TRBJ1-2, reads DTGVSQNPRHKITKRGQNVTFRCDPISEHNRLYWYRQTLGQGPEFLTYFQNEAQLEKSRLLSDRFSAERPKGSFSTLEIQRTEQGDSAMYLCASSLGQTNYGYTFGSGTRLTVV.

The chain recombines TRBV5-1 with TRBJ2-1; 8 bases agree with TRBD2. The CDR3 has 16 amino acids. Trimming took 3 bases from V and 0 from J; bases not matched to a gene: 5. Looked up from germline, CDR1 is SGHRS and CDR2 is YFSETQ. Here the CDR3 DNA reads TGCGCCAGCAGCTATATAGCGGGGAGCTCCTACAATGAGCAGTTCTTC. It encodes CASSYIAGSSYNEQFF.

The rearrangement joins TRBV6-5 to TRBJ2-3; a weak D match, TRBD2 (5 bases). V was pared by 6 bases and J by 3 bases, with 16 bases between. The CDR3 contains 15 residues. Germline V gene lookup returns CDR1 MNHEY and CDR2 SVGAGI. The CDR3 reads CASRVTMGLTDTQYF. The CDR3 region has the DNA TGTGCCAGCAGGGTGACTATGGGTCTGACAGATACGCAGTATTTT.

The chain employs TRBV19 and TRBJ1-5; maybe TRBD1 (6 bases). V was trimmed by 7 bases and J by 3 bases, leaving 19 bases between them. CDR1 and CDR2 from the germline V gene are LNHDA and SQIVND (reference sequence). The CDR3 loop spans 16 amino acids. CDR3 coding DNA: TGTGCCAGTATTCCCCCCCGTACAGGGACCAATCAGCCCCAGCATTTT. Translated: CASIPPRTGTNQPQHF.

This sequence joins TRBV3-1 (or the pseudogene TRBV3-2) and TRBJ2-3; D remains ambiguous. This CDR3 is built from 12 residues. V gave up 0 bases and J gave up 4 bases, with 2 bases separating them. The germline V gene encodes CDR1 LGHDT and CDR2 YNNKEL (reference sequence). The CDR3 here is CASSQDPDTQYF. Here the CDR3 DNA reads TGTGCCAGCAGCCAAGATCCAGATACGCAGTATTTT.

The chain recombines TRBV9 with TRBJ2-7; TRBD2 agrees at 11 bases. The germline gives CDR1 SGDLS, CDR2 YYNGEE. After removal of 4 bases from V and 6 bases from J, the junction contained 9 bases not matched to a gene. There are 15 residues in the CDR3. The CDR3 DNA reads as TGTGCCAGCAGCCCTCGACTAGCGGGGATCGCCGAGCAGTACTTC. Its translation is CASSPRLAGIAEQYF. Full variable domain (outside the CDR3, taken from reference TRBV9 and TRBJ2-7): DSGVTQTPKHLITATGQRVTLRCSPRSGDLSVYWYQQSLDQGLQFLIQYYNGEERAKGNILERFSAQQFPDLHSELNLSSLELGDSALYFCASSPRLAGIAEQYFGPGTRLTVT.

The J gene is TRBJ1-2, the V gene TRBV5-1; D gene uncertain. This CDR3 has 14 amino acids. Germline V CDR1 and CDR2: SGHRS, YFSETQ. Trimming shortened V by 0 bases and J by 4 bases, and 10 bases separated the two germline ends. The CDR3 sequence: CASSLDSLIYGYTF. CDR3 in DNA: TGCGCCAGCAGCTTGGACAGTTTAATCTATGGCTACACCTTC.

The rearrangement uses TRBV30 and TRBJ1-3, with 9 positions matching TRBD1. The germline V gene encodes CDR1 GTSNPN and CDR2 SVGIG (reference sequence). J was trimmed by 9 bases and V by 4 bases; bases with no gene match: 7. The CDR3 has 13 amino acids. The CDR3: CAWKGTGITTIYF. The CDR3 DNA reads as TGTGCCTGGAAAGGGACAGGGATAACCACCATATATTTT.

This sequence joins TRBV5-1 and TRBJ2-7, with D perhaps matching TRBD1 (6 bases). The CDR3 is 13 residues long. Trimming removed 1 base at V and 4 bases at J, with 9 bases between. Germline CDR1 and CDR2: SGHRS and YFSETQ. The CDR3 DNA is TGCGCCAGCAGCTTGCAGGACAGTTACGAGCAGTACTTC. Amino acid sequence: CASSLQDSYEQYF.

The rearrangement uses TRBV28 and TRBJ1-2; 7 nucleotides agree with TRBD1. V lost 7 bases and J lost 2; bases outside the gene matches: 4. Looked up from germline, CDR1 is MDHEN and CDR2 is SYDVKM. The CDR3 is 13 amino acids. Written as DNA, the CDR3 is TGTGCCAGCAAGACGACAGGGAACTATGGCTACACCTTC. This gives the protein CASKTTGNYGYTF.

The chain joins TRBV11-3 to TRBJ1-1, with D possibly matching TRBD1 (5 bases). Germline V gene sequence: CDR1 SGHNT, CDR2 YENEEA. This CDR3 contains 13 residues. Trimming removed 8 bases from V and 9 bases from J, with 19 bases in between. CDR3 nucleotide sequence: TGTGCCAGCTTTTTACCCGGGGCAGAGAAAGCTTTCTTT. Its translation: CASFLPGAEKAFF.

The chain uses TRBV27 and TRBJ2-7; D might be TRBD1 (6 bases). Germline CDR1 and CDR2: MNHEY and SMNVEV (reference sequence). Deletions cut 5 bases from V and 1 base from J, with 12 bases between. CDR3 length equals 14 residues. The CDR3 loop is CASSLGQLSYEQYF. CDR3 DNA: TGTGCCAGCAGTCTCGGACAGCTATCCTACGAGCAGTACTTC.

This CDR3 reads CASSRDRENQPQHF. The CDR3 DNA reads as TGTGCCAGCAGTCGGGACAGGGAAAATCAGCCCCAGCATTTT. The rearrangement links TRBV6-5 to TRBJ1-5, with 9 bases aligning to TRBD1. V lost 5 bases to trimming and J lost 4 bases; unmatched junction nucleotides: 3. The length of the CDR3 is 14 residues. Germline CDR1 and CDR2: MNHEY and SVGAGI.

The chain couples TRBV30 to TRBJ1-2; a weak D match, TRBD1 (6 bases). This CDR3 has 15 amino acids. V lost 1 base and J lost 4, with 16 bases in between. CDR1 GTSNPN and CDR2 SVGIG come from the germline V gene (reference sequence). CDR3 sequence: CAWSALGGPIYGYTF. CDR3 nucleotide sequence: TGTGCCTGGAGTGCCCTAGGGGGGCCGATCTATGGCTACACCTTC. Full variable domain (outside the CDR3, taken from reference TRBV30 and TRBJ1-2): SQTIHQWPATLVQPVGSPLSLECTVEGTSNPNLYWYRQAAGRGLQLLFYSVGIGQISSEVPQNLSASRPQDRQFILSSKKLLLSDSGFYLCAWSALGGPIYGYTFGSGTRLTVV.

This chain's CDR3 is CASSFLSGGEEQYF. CDR3 sequence (DNA): TGTGCCAGCAGCTTCCTCAGCGGGGGGGAAGAGCAGTACTTC. V is TRBV7-8 and J is TRBJ2-7, with 10 bases lining up with TRBD2. CDR1 and CDR2 from the germline V gene are SGHVS and FQNEAQ. This CDR3 contains 14 residues. The J segment lost 7 bases and the V segment lost 3 bases, leaving 6 bases of the junction unmatched.

V usage is TRBV27 and J usage is TRBJ1-1; possibly TRBD1 for D (6 bases). The CDR3 contains 14 residues. The V end lost 6 bases, the J end lost 4 bases, and 15 bases lay between the germline ends. Germline V gene lookup returns CDR1 MNHEY and CDR2 SMNVEV (reference sequence). CDR3 loop: CASRTGIFGTEAFF. The DNA for the CDR3 is TGTGCCAGCAGAACAGGGATTTTTGGCACTGAAGCTTTCTTT.

CDR3 coding DNA: TGCGCCAGCAGCTCCGGGACTACCTACAATGAGCAGTTCTTC. Translated, it gives CASSSGTTYNEQFF. J is TRBJ2-1 and V is TRBV5-1; TRBD2 aligns across 7 bases. The CDR3 loop spans 14 amino acids. The germline CDR1 and CDR2 sequences are SGHRS and YFSETQ. J lost 2 bases, V lost 3 bases, and 2 bases had no gene match.

This chain joins TRBV19 and TRBJ2-1; 11 nucleotides match TRBD2. The CDR3 has 15 residues. Germline CDR1 reads LNHDA; CDR2 reads SQIVND (reference sequence). With V trimmed by 1 base and J by 6 bases, 2 bases remained unmatched. Here the CDR3 reads CASSIGSGGANEQFF. The DNA for the CDR3 is TGTGCCAGTAGTATAGGTAGCGGGGGGGCCAATGAGCAGTTCTTC. The full variable domain, completed using reference TRBV19 and TRBJ2-1, is DGGITQSPKYLFRKEGQNVTLSCEQNLNHDAMYWYRQDPGQGLRLIYYSQIVNDFQKGDIAEGYSVSREKKESFPLTVTSAQKNPTAFYLCASSIGSGGANEQFFGPGTRLTVL.

This chain uses TRBV9 with TRBJ1-1; D is possibly TRBD1 (5 bases). Trimming removed 6 bases at V and 0 bases at J, with 12 bases between. The germline gives CDR1 SGDLS, CDR2 YYNGEE. The CDR3 spans 14 residues. The CDR3 reads CASNPSRVNTEAFF. The CDR3 nucleotides are TGTGCCAGCAACCCCTCCAGGGTGAACACTGAAGCTTTCTTT.

The genes are TRBV12-3 or TRBV12-4 and TRBJ2-1; TRBD2 agrees at 7 bases. The V gene end was trimmed by 2 bases and the J gene end by 13 bases; junction bases not matched to a gene: 8. This CDR3 is 13 amino acids long. In DNA form, the CDR3 reads TGTGCCAGCAGTTTATATCGTACTAGCGAACAGTTCTTC. It encodes CASSLYRTSEQFF.

The chain recombines TRBV12-3 or TRBV12-4 with TRBJ1-3; D not resolved. Deletions cut 8 bases from V and 4 bases from J, with 6 bases between. The CDR3 totals 11 residues. The CDR3 here is CASSEGNTIYF. The CDR3 DNA reads as TGTGCCAGCTCCGAGGGAAACACCATATATTTT.

V usage is TRBV25-1 and J usage is TRBJ2-5, with D possibly being TRBD2 (5 bases). Germline V lookup: CDR1 MGHDK, CDR2 SYGVNS. V lost 5 bases and J 1 base, leaving 8 bases between the germline ends. The CDR3 runs 13 residues. CDR3 bases: TGTGCCAGCAGTAGAGGGTCCCAAGAGACCCAGTACTTC. It yields the protein CASSRGSQETQYF.

This clone has just a few counts. This sample also contains other DNA sequences that code for the same CDR3. The J gene is TRBJ1-4, the V gene TRBV28, with a tentative D call TRBD1 (5 bases). The germline CDR1 and CDR2 sequences are MDHEN and SYDVKM. The CDR3 contains 12 residues. V gave up 5 bases and J gave up 5 bases, with 6 bases separating them. CDR3 DNA: TGTGCCAGCAGTGGGGGAAATGAAAAACTGTTTTTT. This encodes CASSGGNEKLFF.

The chain's CDR3 is CASSVALGLAGARSGANVLTF. For the CDR3, the DNA is TGTGCCAGCAGCGTAGCTCTAGGACTAGCGGGGGCCCGCTCTGGGGCCAACGTCCTGACTTTC. The chain has TRBV9 and TRBJ2-6; 13 positions agree with TRBD2. The trim removed 0 bases at V and 0 bases at J, leaving 9 bases unmatched. The CDR3 is 21 amino acids. Germline-derived CDR1 and CDR2 are SGDLS and YYNGEE. Supplemented by reference TRBV9 and TRBJ2-6, the full variable domain reads DSGVTQTPKHLITATGQRVTLRCSPRSGDLSVYWYQQSLDQGLQFLIQYYNGEERAKGNILERFSAQQFPDLHSELNLSSLELGDSALYFCASSVALGLAGARSGANVLTFGAGSRLTVL.

The chain couples TRBV15 to TRBJ2-5; D is undetermined. Germline CDR1 reads LNHNV; CDR2 reads YYDKDF (reference sequence). The CDR3 length is 13 residues. V shed 6 bases and J shed 5 bases, with 13 bases lying between them. Written as DNA, the CDR3 is TGTGCCACCAGTAACGGACGAGTCGAGACCCAGTACTTC. Protein product: CATSNGRVETQYF. The full variable domain, in which reference TRBV15 and TRBJ2-5 provide the parts outside the CDR3, is DAMVIQNPRYQVTQFGKPVTLSCSQTLNHNVMYWYQQKSSQAPKLLFHYYDKDFNNEADTPDNFQSRRPNTSFCFLDIRSPGLGDTAMYLCATSNGRVETQYFGPGTRLLVL.